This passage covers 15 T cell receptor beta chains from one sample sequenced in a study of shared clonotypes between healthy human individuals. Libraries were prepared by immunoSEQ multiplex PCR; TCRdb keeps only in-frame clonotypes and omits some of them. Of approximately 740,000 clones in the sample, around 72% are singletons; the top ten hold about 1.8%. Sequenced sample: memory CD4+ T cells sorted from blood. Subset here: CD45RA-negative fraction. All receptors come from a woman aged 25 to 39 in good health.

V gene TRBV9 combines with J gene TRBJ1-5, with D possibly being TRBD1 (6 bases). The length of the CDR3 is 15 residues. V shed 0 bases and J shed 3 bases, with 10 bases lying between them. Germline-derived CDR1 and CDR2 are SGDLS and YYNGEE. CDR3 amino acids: CASSVEAGANQPQHF. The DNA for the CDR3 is TGTGCCAGCAGCGTAGAAGCAGGGGCCAATCAGCCCCAGCATTTT.

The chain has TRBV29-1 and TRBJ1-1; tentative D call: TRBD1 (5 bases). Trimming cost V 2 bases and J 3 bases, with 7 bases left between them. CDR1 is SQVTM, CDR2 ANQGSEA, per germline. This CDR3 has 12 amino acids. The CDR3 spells CSVERGDTEAFF. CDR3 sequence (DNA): TGCAGCGTTGAAAGAGGGGACACTGAAGCTTTCTTT.

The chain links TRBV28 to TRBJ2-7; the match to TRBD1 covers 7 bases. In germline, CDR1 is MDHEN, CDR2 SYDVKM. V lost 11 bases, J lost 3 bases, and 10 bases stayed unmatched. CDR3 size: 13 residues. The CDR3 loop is CASRQGLSYEQYF. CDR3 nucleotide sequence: TGTGCCTCGCGACAGGGTCTAAGCTACGAGCAGTACTTC.

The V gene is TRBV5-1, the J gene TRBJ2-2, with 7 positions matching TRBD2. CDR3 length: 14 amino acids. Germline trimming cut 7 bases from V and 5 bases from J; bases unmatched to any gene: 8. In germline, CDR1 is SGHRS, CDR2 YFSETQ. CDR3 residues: CASGGGRGTGELFF. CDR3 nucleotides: TGCGCCAGCGGCGGTGGGCGGGGGACCGGGGAGCTGTTTTTT.

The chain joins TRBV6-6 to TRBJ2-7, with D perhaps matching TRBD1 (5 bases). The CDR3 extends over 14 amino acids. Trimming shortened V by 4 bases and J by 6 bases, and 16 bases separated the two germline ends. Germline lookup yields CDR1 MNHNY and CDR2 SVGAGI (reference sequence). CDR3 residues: CASSSPAGLGEQYF. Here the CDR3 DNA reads TGTGCCAGCAGTTCCCCGGCAGGGTTGGGCGAGCAGTACTTC.

The CDR3 here is CASRDGTGSSYEQYF. The CDR3 DNA reads TGTGCCAGCAGGGACGGGACAGGGAGCTCCTACGAGCAGTACTTC. The chain joins TRBV6-1 to TRBJ2-7; TRBD1 matches 9 bases. Germline CDR1 MNHNS, CDR2 SASEGT. After removal of 6 bases from V and 0 bases from J, the junction contained 6 bases not matched to a gene. The CDR3 totals 15 residues.

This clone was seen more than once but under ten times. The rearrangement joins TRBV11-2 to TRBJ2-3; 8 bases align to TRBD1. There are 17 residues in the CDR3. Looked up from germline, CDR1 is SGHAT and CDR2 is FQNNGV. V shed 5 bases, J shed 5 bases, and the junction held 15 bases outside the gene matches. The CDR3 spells CASSLRRTRGQGDTQYF. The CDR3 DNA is TGTGCCAGCAGCCTCCGCCGAACCAGGGGGCAGGGAGATACGCAGTATTTT.

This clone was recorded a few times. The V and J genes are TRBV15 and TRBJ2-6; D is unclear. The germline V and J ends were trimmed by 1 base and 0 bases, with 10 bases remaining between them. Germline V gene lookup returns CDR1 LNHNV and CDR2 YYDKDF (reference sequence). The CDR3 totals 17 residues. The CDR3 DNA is TGTGCCACCAGCAGAGTTTCCCCCGGCTCTGGGGCCAACGTCCTGACTTTC. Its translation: CATSRVSPGSGANVLTF.

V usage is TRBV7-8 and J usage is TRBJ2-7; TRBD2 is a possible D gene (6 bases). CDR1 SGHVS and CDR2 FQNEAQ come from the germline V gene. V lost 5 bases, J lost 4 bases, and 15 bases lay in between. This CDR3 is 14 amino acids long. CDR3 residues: CASSLGRRVYEQYF. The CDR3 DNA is TGTGCCAGCAGCCTCGGCCGGAGGGTTTACGAGCAGTACTTC.

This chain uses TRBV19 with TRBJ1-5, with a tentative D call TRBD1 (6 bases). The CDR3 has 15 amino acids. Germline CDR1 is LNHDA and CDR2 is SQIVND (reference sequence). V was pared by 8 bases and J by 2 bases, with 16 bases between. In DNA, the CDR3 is TGTGCCAGTGGAGTTTGGTCAGGGGGCAATCAGCCCCAGCATTTT. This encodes CASGVWSGGNQPQHF.

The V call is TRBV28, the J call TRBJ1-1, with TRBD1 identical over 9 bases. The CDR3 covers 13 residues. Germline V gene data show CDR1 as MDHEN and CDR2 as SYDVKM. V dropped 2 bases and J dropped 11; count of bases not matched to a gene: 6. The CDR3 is CASSLHRGQEAFF. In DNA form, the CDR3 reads TGTGCCAGCAGTTTACACAGGGGGCAAGAGGCTTTCTTT.

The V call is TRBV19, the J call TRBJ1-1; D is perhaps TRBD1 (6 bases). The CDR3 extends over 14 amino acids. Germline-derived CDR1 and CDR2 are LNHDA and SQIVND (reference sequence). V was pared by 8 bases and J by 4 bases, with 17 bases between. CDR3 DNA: TGTGCCAGTTCACCCCGTGGACAGAGCACTGAAGCTTTCTTT. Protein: CASSPRGQSTEAFF.

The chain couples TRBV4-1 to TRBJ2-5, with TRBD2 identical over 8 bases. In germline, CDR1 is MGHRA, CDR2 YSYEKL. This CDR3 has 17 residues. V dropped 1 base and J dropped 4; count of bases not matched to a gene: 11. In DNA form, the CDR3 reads TGCGCCAGCAGCCAAGGCGAGGCGGGAGGTGGTCGAGAGACCCAGTACTTC. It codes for CASSQGEAGGGRETQYF.

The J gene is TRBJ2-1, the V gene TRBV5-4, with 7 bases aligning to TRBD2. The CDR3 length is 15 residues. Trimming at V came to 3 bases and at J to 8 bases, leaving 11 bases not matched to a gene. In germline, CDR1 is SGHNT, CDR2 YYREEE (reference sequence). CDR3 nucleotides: TGTGCCAGCAGCTGGCAAGCGGGAAGGAAGGATGAGCAGTTCTTC. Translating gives CASSWQAGRKDEQFF.

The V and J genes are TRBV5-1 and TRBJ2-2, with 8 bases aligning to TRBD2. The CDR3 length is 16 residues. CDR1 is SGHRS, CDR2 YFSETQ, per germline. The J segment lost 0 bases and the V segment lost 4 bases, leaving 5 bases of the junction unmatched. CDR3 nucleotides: TGCGCCAGCAGCGGTGGCGGGAGGCCGAACACCGGGGAGCTGTTTTTT. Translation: CASSGGGRPNTGELFF.